The T cell receptor (beta chain) under discussion was sequenced for a study of response to subunit inactivated influenza vaccine. Germline trimming cut 6 bases from V and 2 bases from J; bases unmatched to any gene: 10. Per the germline V gene, CDR1 is DFQATT and CDR2 is SNEGSKA (reference sequence). The CDR3 is made up of 14 amino acids. TCRdb itself ran the RT-PCR reads through MiXCR, one entry per CDR3 protein. The sample yields some 500,000 distinct CDR3 sequences, about 25% seen once. This sequence was found in a man aged 50 or older who received an inactivated influenza vaccine. This sequence joins TRBV20-1 and TRBJ2-7; 7 nucleotides match TRBD2. This specimen consisted of CD4+ T cells sorted from PBMCs, obtained 5 days after vaccination. CDR3 region: CSARRLAPPYEQYF. The DNA of the CDR3 is TGCAGTGCGAGAAGACTAGCACCACCCTACGAGCAGTACTTC.